The T cell receptor beta chain described here comes from a study of blood T cell repertoires in COVID-19. Study summary: Acute and convalescent COVID-19 samples came from the United States, Italy and Spain. PBMCs, B-cell-depleted T cells, or T cells were the source of the cDNA or gDNA that made up the material.

Trimming took 0 bases from V and 7 from J; bases not matched to a gene: 7. This CDR3 is built from 15 residues. Germline V lookup: CDR1 SGHRS, CDR2 YFSETQ. As originally analysed: From reference gene primer amplification, estimates of nucleated cell counts were derived. TCRdb keeps only in-frame clones here, not all; method: immunoSEQ multiplex PCR. The V and J calls and clone size are taken from that table; D and trimming were inferred from the DNA. The sample contains about 55,000 clones, approximately 85% of which appear only once. The V call is TRBV5-1, the J call TRBJ1-2; 9 bases agree with TRBD1. This sequence was found in a human donor in a cohort sampled during active COVID-19. Sequences were obtained from peripheral blood. In DNA, the CDR3 is TGCGCCAGCAGCTTGGAGCCGGGACAGGGTCTTGGCTACACCTTC. Translating gives CASSLEPGQGLGYTF.